This TCR beta chain comes out of a study of T cell responses to AZD1222 COVID-19 vaccine. Study-wide results and caveats: Targeting of unmutated variant regions was reportedly seen in nearly half of spike-specific TCRs. Most donors were white British, females outnumbered males, and clonal diversity was possibly underestimated. The study identified only five to seven AZD1222 recipients as seropositive at baseline.

Concerning this clone: No antigen is known for it.

V shed 2 bases and J shed 3 bases, with 15 bases lying between them. This CDR3 is built from 16 residues. Germline V gives CDR1 MNHEY, CDR2 SVGEGT. The method was immunoSEQ multiplex PCR; TCRdb's version includes in-frame clones alone and lacks a portion of them. Among around 97,000 clones listed, around 91% were seen once. This TCR was sampled from an adult in good health. The V gene is TRBV6-2 or TRBV6-3, the J gene TRBJ2-3; D perhaps matches TRBD2 (7 bases). Specimen: peripheral blood, collected on day 0 of AZD1222 vaccination. The CDR3: CASSYPTGRVTDTQYF. The DNA for the CDR3 is TGTGCCAGCAGTTACCCTACAGGGAGGGTGACAGATACGCAGTATTTT.